This TCR beta chain was identified during a study of tumor-infiltrating lymphocytes in localized non-small cell lung cancer. TCRdb keeps only in-frame clones here, not all; method: immunoSEQ multiplex PCR. The sample has fewer than 12,000 clones; around 68% are singletons. From germline, CDR1 is SGHNT and CDR2 YENEEA. The CDR3 is made up of 13 amino acids. V dropped 1 base and J dropped 4 bases, with 6 bases sitting between them. The sample was lung tumor tissue. The clonotype originates from a human donor with non-small cell lung cancer. V and J are TRBV11-3 and TRBJ2-3; D gene ambiguous. CDR3 residues: CASSLAGADTQYF. DNA for the CDR3: TGTGCCAGCAGCTTAGCGGGTGCAGATACGCAGTATTTT. The whole variable domain, filled in from reference TRBV11-3 and TRBJ2-3, reads EAGVVQSPRYKIIEKKQPVAFWCNPISGHNTLYWYLQNLGQGPELLIRYENEEAVDDSQLPKDRFSAERLKGVDSTLKIQPAELGDSAVYLCASSLAGADTQYFGPGTRLTVL.